The following is a T cell receptor (beta chain) sequence with its context. These data originate in a study of blood T cells in healthy people across ages. The CDR3 loop spans 11 amino acids. V lost 7 bases and J lost 5, with 9 bases in between. Through a sample-barcoded 5' primer and a J-beta primer mix, a second PCR was run for roughly 6 to 11 cycles. TCRdb processed the 5' RACE reads anew with MiXCR; each CDR3 protein has one entry. This sample has around 940,000 distinct CDR3 sequences, with around 54% found just once. Isolated per sample were at least 7 million PBMCs. The receptor was isolated from a woman aged 55-70 years in good health. Sequencing used blood. V usage is TRBV12-3 or TRBV12-4 and J usage is TRBJ2-7, with D uncertain. CDR3 in DNA: TGTGCCAGCACCAAAGGCCACGAGCAGTACTTC. Residues: CASTKGHEQYF.